These 28 T cell receptor beta chains came from one sample sequenced in a study of blood T cell repertoires in COVID-19. The protocol was immunoSEQ multiplex PCR, while the TCRdb copy is restricted to in-frame clones and leaves out a portion. The sample has over 130,000 clones, approximately 83% seen once. The sample comprised peripheral blood. All receptors derive from a man in his sixties or seventies with acute or convalescent COVID-19.

The count of this clone is one. This chain links TRBV7-6 with TRBJ2-1; 8 bases align to TRBD2. Germline lookup yields CDR1 SGHVS and CDR2 FNYEAQ. J was trimmed by 7 bases and V by 2 bases; bases with no gene match: 7. This CDR3 contains 15 residues. In DNA form, the CDR3 reads TGTGCCAGCAGCTTATCAGGGACTAGAGTTAATGAGCAGTTCTTC. Translating it yields CASSLSGTRVNEQFF.

The CDR3 reads CASSLELSGRYSYEQYF. As DNA, the CDR3 is TGTGCCAGCAGCTTGGAACTTAGCGGGAGATACTCCTACGAGCAGTACTTC. The V and J genes are TRBV5-8 and TRBJ2-7; TRBD2 aligns across 9 bases. V shed 0 bases and J 0 bases; nucleotides not matched to a gene: 7. The CDR3 length is 17 residues. The germline V gene has CDR1 SGHTS and CDR2 YDEGEE.

The chain uses TRBV14 and TRBJ2-1; no definite D call. Germline CDR1 SGHDN, CDR2 FVKESK. CDR3 length: 14 residues. Trimming shortened V by 0 bases and J by 6 bases, and 9 bases separated the two germline ends. The CDR3 is CASSQDRVSNEQFF. The CDR3, as DNA: TGTGCCAGCAGCCAAGATCGGGTTTCCAATGAGCAGTTCTTC.

The J gene is TRBJ2-3, the V gene TRBV15; 14 nucleotides line up with TRBD2. Germline loops: CDR1 LNHNV, CDR2 YYDKDF (reference sequence). J lost 4 bases, V lost 4 bases, and 4 bases had no gene match. The CDR3 extends over 16 amino acids. The CDR3 loop is CATSKEGLAGADTQYF. The CDR3 coding sequence is TGTGCCACCAGCAAAGAGGGACTAGCGGGAGCAGATACGCAGTATTTT.

V gene TRBV18 combines with J gene TRBJ1-3, with a weak D call TRBD1 (5 bases). Trimming removed 3 bases at V and 4 bases at J, with 16 bases between. Germline V lookup: CDR1 KGHSH, CDR2 LQKENI. The CDR3 contains 16 residues. The DNA of the CDR3 is TGTGCCAGCTCACCGAGACAGAGCCTAGGAGGAAACACCATATATTTT. Its protein is CASSPRQSLGGNTIYF. Using reference TRBV18 and TRBJ1-3 for the parts outside the CDR3, the full variable domain is NAGVMQNPRHLVRRRGQEARLRCSPMKGHSHVYWYRQLPEEGLKFMVYLQKENIIDESGMPKERFSAEFPKEGPSILRIQQVVRGDSAAYFCASSPRQSLGGNTIYFGEGSWLTVV.

This clone was seen only once. The chain combines TRBV28 with TRBJ2-1, with TRBD2 identical over 12 bases. The CDR3 spans 12 residues. J gave up 10 bases and V 10 bases, and 5 bases lay outside the gene matches. CDR1 and CDR2 from the germline V gene are MDHEN and SYDVKM. The CDR3 spells CATLGLAGEQFF. CDR3 nucleotides: TGTGCCACCTTGGGACTAGCGGGCGAGCAGTTCTTC.

The CDR3 spells CASSLSRDSATYEQYF. The CDR3 DNA reads TGCGCCAGCAGCTTGTCCCGGGACAGCGCTACCTACGAGCAGTACTTC. The chain combines TRBV5-1 with TRBJ2-7; 7 bases match TRBD1. Looked up from germline, CDR1 is SGHRS and CDR2 is YFSETQ. Trimming cost V 1 base and J 2 bases; bases outside gene matches: 9. The CDR3 runs to 16 residues.

The V gene is TRBV27, the J gene TRBJ1-2, with TRBD1 identical over 10 bases. Germline-derived CDR1 and CDR2 are MNHEY and SMNVEV (reference sequence). J was trimmed by 5 bases and V by 6 bases; bases with no gene match: 6. The CDR3 runs to 14 residues. The CDR3 loop is CASSDRGHKYGYTF. The DNA of the CDR3 is TGTGCCAGCAGCGACAGGGGGCATAAGTATGGCTACACCTTC.

The J gene is TRBJ2-5, the V gene TRBV5-8; 13 positions agree with TRBD2. The CDR3 extends over 16 amino acids. V was pared by 4 bases and J by 0 bases, with 3 bases of the junction left unmatched. Germline loops: CDR1 SGHTS, CDR2 YDEGEE. DNA of the CDR3: TGTGCCAGCAGCACGGGACTAGCGGGGTACCAAGAGACCCAGTACTTC. It translates to CASSTGLAGYQETQYF.

This clone was observed once. The genes are TRBV7-9 and TRBJ2-3; D possibly corresponds to TRBD1 (6 bases). Trimming cost V 4 bases and J 1 base, with 18 bases left between them. The CDR3 spans 17 residues. Germline V gene sequence: CDR1 SEHNR, CDR2 FQNEAQ (reference sequence). This CDR3 is CASSSKGGVGRTDTQYF. CDR3 in DNA: TGTGCCAGCAGCTCGAAAGGGGGAGTCGGACGCACAGATACGCAGTATTTT.

The J gene is TRBJ2-2, the V gene TRBV7-2, with 9 bases aligning to TRBD1. The CDR3 spans 15 residues. The germline CDR1 and CDR2 sequences are SGHTA and FQGNSA. V was pared by 3 bases and J by 6 bases, with 5 bases of the junction left unmatched. The CDR3 DNA is TGTGCCAGCAGCTTGTCCCGGGACAGGGCCGGGGAGCTGTTTTTT. It specifies CASSLSRDRAGELFF.

This sequence joins TRBV5-5 and TRBJ2-2, with 10 bases fitting TRBD2. With 1 base clipped from V and 4 bases from J, the junction kept 7 bases outside the gene matches. The CDR3 totals 17 residues. Germline V gives CDR1 SGHKS, CDR2 YYEKEE (reference sequence). The CDR3 nucleotides read TGTGCCAGCAGCTTGTTTAGCGGGAGGCCGGGCACCGGGGAGCTGTTTTTT. It specifies CASSLFSGRPGTGELFF.

The chain has TRBV28 and TRBJ2-7; 7 nucleotides align to TRBD1. Losses at the gene ends were 5 bases for V and 0 bases for J; bases not matched to a gene: 4. The CDR3 totals 14 residues. Germline lookup yields CDR1 MDHEN and CDR2 SYDVKM. As DNA, the CDR3 is TGTGCCAGCAGTCCAGGGACAGTCTCCTACGAGCAGTACTTC. This codes for CASSPGTVSYEQYF.

The V call is TRBV3-1 (or the pseudogene TRBV3-2), the J call TRBJ2-1; the D is unclear. Trimming shortened V by 3 bases and J by 1 base, and 4 bases separated the two germline ends. Germline V gene data show CDR1 as LGHDT and CDR2 as YNNKEL (reference sequence). CDR3 length: 13 residues. The CDR3 region has the DNA TGTGCCAGCAGCCATCGGTCCTACAATGAGCAGTTCTTC. Protein: CASSHRSYNEQFF.

The chain recombines TRBV28 with TRBJ1-2, with a tentative D call TRBD1 (5 bases). Germline V gives CDR1 MDHEN, CDR2 SYDVKM. The CDR3 length is 13 residues. The V end lost 7 bases, the J end lost 1 base, and 10 bases lay between the germline ends. CDR3: CASTQTVNYGYTF. DNA of the CDR3: TGTGCCAGCACCCAGACAGTTAACTATGGCTACACCTTC.

The table lists this clone with a few counts. V is TRBV7-8 and J is TRBJ1-2, with D perhaps matching TRBD1 (6 bases). Trimming took off 5 bases at V and 2 bases at J, with 9 bases between the two ends. Looked up from germline, CDR1 is SGHVS and CDR2 is FQNEAQ. CDR3 length: 13 residues. Here the CDR3 DNA reads TGTGCCAGCAGCCCTCAGGGGAACTATGGCTACACCTTC. It encodes CASSPQGNYGYTF.

The chain couples TRBV9 to TRBJ2-1, with D maybe TRBD2 (6 bases). Between the trimmed V and J ends, which lost 3 bases and 3 bases, there was a span of 13 bases. Germline V gene lookup returns CDR1 SGDLS and CDR2 YYNGEE. This CDR3 comprises 15 residues. The CDR3 coding sequence is TGTGCCAGCAGCGGTGCGGGGCACGTCTACAATGAGCAGTTCTTC. This sequence encodes CASSGAGHVYNEQFF.

This clone was picked up a small number of times. V gene TRBV6-5 combines with J gene TRBJ2-1, with D unclear. This CDR3 comprises 15 residues. V gave up 6 bases and J gave up 0 bases, with 12 bases separating them. Germline V gene data show CDR1 as MNHEY and CDR2 as SVGAGI. The CDR3 DNA follows: TGTGCCAGCAGGCCTTCTTATAGCTCCTACAATGAGCAGTTCTTC. It codes for CASRPSYSSYNEQFF.

The rearrangement links TRBV5-1 to TRBJ2-5; TRBD2 is a possible D gene (5 bases). The CDR3 sequence is 16 residues long. Per the germline V gene, CDR1 is SGHRS and CDR2 is YFSETQ. V lost 0 bases and J lost 5, with 17 bases in between. Here the CDR3 reads CASSLGGRFGEETQYF. CDR3 bases: TGCGCCAGCAGCTTGGGAGGCAGGTTTGGGGAGGAGACCCAGTACTTC.

This chain uses TRBV11-3 with TRBJ2-5; D may be TRBD1 (5 bases). Per germline, CDR1 SGHNT and CDR2 YENEEA. Between the trimmed V and J ends, which lost 1 base and 0 bases, there was a span of 6 bases. This CDR3 is built from 14 residues. The CDR3 reads CASSLGGYQETQYF. CDR3 DNA: TGTGCCAGCAGCTTAGGGGGCTACCAAGAGACCCAGTACTTC.

The chain employs TRBV28 and TRBJ2-1; 8 bases agree with TRBD2. The CDR3 spans 17 residues. Germline CDR1 and CDR2: MDHEN and SYDVKM. V dropped 10 bases and J dropped 2; count of bases not matched to a gene: 16. For the CDR3, the DNA is TGTGCCACCATTTTCCCCACAGCGGGAGCCACCTACAATGAGCAGTTCTTC. Its protein is CATIFPTAGATYNEQFF.

The chain uses TRBV11-2 and TRBJ1-5, with D unresolved. Trimming removed 3 bases from V and 0 bases from J, with 9 bases in between. Germline assignment: CDR1 SGHAT and CDR2 FQNNGV. The CDR3 loop spans 15 amino acids. The CDR3 sequence: CASSLRGSSNQPQHF. DNA of the CDR3: TGTGCCAGCAGCTTGCGGGGTAGTAGCAATCAGCCCCAGCATTTT.

The gene calls are TRBV14 and TRBJ1-2; 8 nucleotides align to TRBD1. Germline V lookup: CDR1 SGHDN, CDR2 FVKESK. With V trimmed by 3 bases and J by 1 base, 4 bases remained unmatched. The CDR3 extends over 15 amino acids. The DNA for the CDR3 is TGTGCCAGCAGCCATTCACAGGGGGGTAACTATGGCTACACCTTC. Translating it yields CASSHSQGGNYGYTF. Combining the CDR3 with reference TRBV14 and TRBJ1-2 gives the whole variable domain EAGVTQFPSHSVIEKGQTVTLRCDPISGHDNLYWYRRVMGKEIKFLLHFVKESKQDESGMPNNRFLAERTGGTYSTLKVQPAELEDSGVYFCASSHSQGGNYGYTFGSGTRLTVV.

The genes are TRBV15 and TRBJ2-7; 8 bases align to TRBD1. Per the germline V gene, CDR1 is LNHNV and CDR2 is YYDKDF (reference sequence). CDR3 length: 16 residues. The trim removed 0 bases at V and 3 bases at J, leaving 7 bases unmatched. The CDR3 DNA reads as TGTGCCACCAGCAGAGATCTGACAGGGGAGGACTACGAGCAGTACTTC. Translation: CATSRDLTGEDYEQYF.

This chain links TRBV6-1 with TRBJ1-6, with D possibly matching TRBD1 (6 bases). V lost 2 bases and J 11 bases, leaving 13 bases between the germline ends. The CDR3 loop spans 14 amino acids. Germline loops: CDR1 MNHNS, CDR2 SASEGT. Here the CDR3 reads CASSETRGTTPLHF. Here the CDR3 DNA reads TGTGCCAGCAGTGAAACAAGGGGGACGACACCCCTCCACTTT.

The V gene is TRBV13, the J gene TRBJ1-1, with 9 nucleotides matching TRBD1. CDR1 and CDR2 from the germline V gene are PRHDT and FYEKMQ (reference sequence). After removal of 5 bases from V and 4 bases from J, the junction contained 14 bases not matched to a gene. This CDR3 contains 17 residues. CDR3 coding DNA: TGTGCCAGCAGCCCAAATGTGCCACTACAGGGGGCCACTGAAGCTTTCTTT. Amino acids: CASSPNVPLQGATEAFF.

The V gene is TRBV10-3, the J gene TRBJ2-2; 14 positions match TRBD2. Germline CDR1 ENHRY, CDR2 SYGVKD. CDR3 length: 15 amino acids. Losses at the gene ends were 6 bases for V and 4 bases for J; bases not matched to a gene: 1. The CDR3 DNA is TGTGCCATCAGAGGGACTAGCGGGGGCACCGGGGAGCTGTTTTTT. Translation gives CAIRGTSGGTGELFF.

The rearrangement joins TRBV29-1 to TRBJ2-1; 13 bases match TRBD2. The CDR3 has 16 amino acids. CDR1 and CDR2 from the germline V gene are SQVTM and ANQGSEA. Losses at the gene ends were 6 bases for V and 3 bases for J; bases not matched to a gene: 8. The CDR3 DNA is TGCAGCGTAGTTCCGGGACTAGCGGGAAGCTACAATGAGCAGTTCTTC. Translated: CSVVPGLAGSYNEQFF.